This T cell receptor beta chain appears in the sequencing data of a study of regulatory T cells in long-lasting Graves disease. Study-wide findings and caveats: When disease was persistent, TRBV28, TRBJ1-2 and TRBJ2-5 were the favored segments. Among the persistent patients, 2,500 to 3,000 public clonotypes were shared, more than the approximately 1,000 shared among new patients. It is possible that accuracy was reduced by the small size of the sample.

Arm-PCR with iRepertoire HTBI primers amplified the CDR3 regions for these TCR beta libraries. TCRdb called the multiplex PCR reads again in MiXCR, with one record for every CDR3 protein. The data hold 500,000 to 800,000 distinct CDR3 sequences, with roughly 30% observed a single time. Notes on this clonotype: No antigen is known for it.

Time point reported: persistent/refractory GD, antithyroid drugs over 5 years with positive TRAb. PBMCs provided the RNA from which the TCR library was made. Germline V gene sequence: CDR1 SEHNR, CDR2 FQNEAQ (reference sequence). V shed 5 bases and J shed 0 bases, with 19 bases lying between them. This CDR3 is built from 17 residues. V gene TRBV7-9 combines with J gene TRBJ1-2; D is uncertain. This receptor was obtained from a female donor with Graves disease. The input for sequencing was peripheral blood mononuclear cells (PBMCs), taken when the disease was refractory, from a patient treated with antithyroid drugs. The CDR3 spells CASSPGGLVTSNYGYTF. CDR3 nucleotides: TGTGCCAGCAGCCCCGGTGGGTTGGTTACCTCTAACTATGGCTACACCTTC.